What follows are 3 T cell receptor beta chains derived from one specimen sequenced in a study of T cell responses to AZD1222 COVID-19 vaccine (dated by TCRdb to 2020 to 2023). This sample's time point label indicates: baseline before first vaccination. Libraries were constructed by the immunoSEQ multiplex PCR assay. As stored in TCRdb, this immuneACCESS dataset retains in-frame rearrangements with V and J assigned. A fraction of the clones does not appear; measured against another copy, unresolved V genes explain less than half of the discrepancy, and the remainder lacks a known reason. Across this sample there are about 140,000 clones, with over 90% seen only once. The top ten constitute about 5.1% of the sample. The sample in question was peripheral blood, obtained on day 0 of AZD1222 vaccination. Receptors were obtained from an adult in good health.

This sequence joins TRBV2 and TRBJ1-1; D may be TRBD1 (6 bases). Germline V gives CDR1 SNHLY, CDR2 FYNNEI. The CDR3 extends over 15 amino acids. V was pared by 5 bases and J by 0 bases, with 13 bases between. CDR3 nucleotides: TGTGCCAGCAGTCCCCCGGGACACATGAACACTGAAGCTTTCTTT. Protein product: CASSPPGHMNTEAFF.

This chain connects TRBV25-1 to TRBJ1-2; 7 nucleotides match TRBD1. The CDR3 is 13 residues long. With V trimmed by 6 bases and J by 6 bases, 7 bases remained unmatched. The germline V gene has CDR1 MGHDK and CDR2 SYGVNS. DNA of the CDR3: TGTGCCAGCAGCATGACAGGGTTCCATGGCTACACCTTC. It translates to CASSMTGFHGYTF.

The chain employs TRBV19 and TRBJ1-1, with 7 nucleotides matching TRBD1. The CDR3 is made up of 14 amino acids. V trimming: 1 base; J trimming: 7 bases; junction bases outside the gene matches: 6. The V gene's germline CDR1 is LNHDA and CDR2 SQIVND (reference sequence). The chain's CDR3 is CASSIARQGNEAFF. In DNA form, the CDR3 reads TGTGCCAGTAGTATAGCCCGACAGGGTAATGAAGCTTTCTTT.